The 14 T cell receptor beta chains given below trace back to one sample, sequenced in a study of identical twins. From the 5' RACE reads, TCRdb called clonotypes with MiXCR, one entry per CDR3 protein. The sample consists of hundreds of thousands of distinct CDR3 sequences, over 8.5% of them appearing once. This sample was shared with a second study, whose subject was yellow fever vaccine responses in identical twins.

Sequencing was carried out using PBMCs. The receptor set was obtained from a woman aged 18-29 years in good health.

The chain recombines TRBV27 with TRBJ1-4, with a possible D match to TRBD1 (5 bases). CDR1 and CDR2 from the germline V gene are MNHEY and SMNVEV (reference sequence). The CDR3 has 14 residues. V was cut by 5 bases and J by 8 bases, with 15 bases left in between. DNA for the CDR3: TGTGCCAGCAGTCTAGGGGCTCCCTTCGAAAAACTGTTTTTT. It encodes CASSLGAPFEKLFF.

This clonotype was recorded many times. This sequence joins TRBV9 and TRBJ2-3; D perhaps matches TRBD2 (5 bases). Germline loops: CDR1 SGDLS, CDR2 YYNGEE. The CDR3 has 15 residues. Trimming removed 0 bases at V and 4 bases at J, with 12 bases between. In DNA, the CDR3 is TGTGCCAGCAGCGTAGGAGGGTTGGGTCCAGATACGCAGTATTTT. Residues: CASSVGGLGPDTQYF.

This clonotype was counted between two and nine times. J is TRBJ2-7 and V is TRBV20-1; tentative D call: TRBD2 (5 bases). The V end lost 1 base, the J end lost 3 bases, and 10 bases lay between the germline ends. The CDR3 is 13 residues long. Per the germline V gene, CDR1 is DFQATT and CDR2 is SNEGSKA (reference sequence). The CDR3 region has the DNA TGCAGTGCTAGAGGTGGCGGACTCTACGAGCAGTACTTC. Residues: CSARGGGLYEQYF.

This sequence joins TRBV20-1 and TRBJ2-3; TRBD2 aligns across 9 bases. After removal of 1 base from V and 2 bases from J, the junction contained 10 bases not matched to a gene. The germline V gene has CDR1 DFQATT and CDR2 SNEGSKA (reference sequence). This CDR3 spans 17 amino acids. DNA of the CDR3: TGCAGTGCTAGAGGGACGCGACTAGCGGCTAACACAGATACGCAGTATTTT. It is translated as CSARGTRLAANTDTQYF.

The V gene is TRBV7-9, the J gene TRBJ2-1; D remains ambiguous. The CDR3 has 14 residues. V dropped 3 bases and J dropped 7 bases, with 13 bases sitting between them. The germline V gene has CDR1 SEHNR and CDR2 FQNEAQ (reference sequence). The CDR3 loop reads CASSFGSQSNEQFF. Written as DNA, the CDR3 is TGTGCCAGCAGCTTTGGCTCACAGAGTAATGAGCAGTTCTTC.

The sample holds a few counts of this clonotype. The chain joins TRBV6-2 or TRBV6-3 to TRBJ2-5, with TRBD2 matching over 9 bases. V shed 6 bases and J 5 bases; nucleotides not matched to a gene: 10. CDR3 length equals 15 residues. Germline CDR1 MNHEY, CDR2 SVGEGT. The CDR3 nucleotides are TGTGCCAGCAGGGCTAGCGGGGTTTTAATGGAGACCCAGTACTTC. Protein product: CASRASGVLMETQYF.

The chain combines TRBV29-1 with TRBJ2-1; D might be TRBD1 (6 bases). The CDR3 totals 12 residues. CDR1 is SQVTM, CDR2 ANQGSEA, per germline. Between the trimmed V and J ends, which lost 2 bases and 8 bases, there was a span of 10 bases. The CDR3 is CSVETGFYEQFF. The CDR3 nucleotides are TGCAGCGTTGAAACAGGGTTTTATGAGCAGTTCTTC.

This clonotype occurred many times. The chain couples TRBV10-3 to TRBJ1-6; D not resolved. From germline, CDR1 is ENHRY and CDR2 SYGVKD. The length of the CDR3 is 13 residues. The ends were cut back, 2 bases at V and 4 bases at J, with 3 bases in the middle. The CDR3 bases are TGTGCCATCAGTGAGCCATATAATTCACCCCTCCACTTT. It is translated as CAISEPYNSPLHF.

The sample holds a few counts of this clonotype. V is TRBV10-3 and J is TRBJ2-5, with D hard to call. V lost 6 bases, J lost 3 bases, and 11 bases lay in between. Germline V CDR1 and CDR2: ENHRY, SYGVKD. This CDR3 region has 13 residues. CDR3 residues: CAISPRWEETQYF. The DNA for the CDR3 is TGTGCCATCAGCCCCCGATGGGAAGAGACCCAGTACTTC.

This clonotype was counted a few times. The chain couples TRBV6-5 to TRBJ2-7, with a tentative D call TRBD2 (5 bases). V lost 4 bases and J 0 bases, leaving 16 bases between the germline ends. The CDR3 covers 16 residues. Germline assignment: CDR1 MNHEY and CDR2 SVGAGI. In DNA, the CDR3 is TGTGCCAGCAGTTTAACTCAGCCGGGATTCTCCTACGAGCAGTACTTC. It yields the protein CASSLTQPGFSYEQYF.

This clonotype was seen a few times. CDR3 in amino acids: CASSLANPGQGHEQYF. The CDR3 DNA is TGCGCCAGCAGCTTGGCTAACCCGGGACAGGGGCACGAGCAGTACTTC. V is TRBV5-1 and J is TRBJ2-7, with 10 bases matching TRBD1. The CDR3 is 16 residues long. V gave up 0 bases and J gave up 5 bases; unmatched junction bases: 8. CDR1 is SGHRS, CDR2 YFSETQ, per germline.

This clonotype was picked up many times. The chain employs TRBV29-1 and TRBJ2-1, with 9 bases that match TRBD2. In germline, CDR1 is SQVTM, CDR2 ANQGSEA. The trim removed 7 bases at V and 2 bases at J, leaving 21 bases unmatched. The CDR3 loop spans 19 amino acids. CDR3 nucleotides: TGCAGCGCTTGGAGGGGGGATGCGGGAGGGCCGTTCCCCTACAATGAGCAGTTCTTC. It specifies CSAWRGDAGGPFPYNEQFF.

The table lists this clonotype with many counts. The chain has TRBV29-1 and TRBJ2-3; TRBD1 is a possible D gene (6 bases). Germline CDR1 reads SQVTM; CDR2 reads ANQGSEA. Trimming removed 3 bases at V and 1 base at J, with 14 bases between. The CDR3 loop spans 15 amino acids. CDR3 in DNA: TGCAGCGTTGACGATTCGACAGGTCGCACAGATACGCAGTATTTT. Translation gives CSVDDSTGRTDTQYF.

This clonotype was detected a few times. The genes are TRBV5-1 and TRBJ1-5; 8 positions match TRBD1. The CDR3 has 14 amino acids. Germline CDR1 is SGHRS and CDR2 is YFSETQ. V trimming: 4 bases; J trimming: 5 bases; junction bases outside the gene matches: 5. The CDR3 loop reads CASSQSTGDQPQHF. The DNA for the CDR3 is TGCGCCAGCAGCCAGTCGACAGGGGATCAGCCCCAGCATTTT.